Listed here are 4 T cell receptor beta chains from one sample, sequenced in a study of blood T cell repertoires in COVID-19. Clones were read by immunoSEQ multiplex PCR, and TCRdb kept only the in-frame ones, dropping some. Of 90,000 or so clones listed, around 87% are singletons. Sequencing was carried out using peripheral blood. Receptors were obtained from a human donor in a cohort sampled during active COVID-19.

The V and J genes are TRBV9 and TRBJ1-2; TRBD1 aligns across 10 bases. CDR1 is SGDLS, CDR2 YYNGEE, per germline. V gave up 4 bases and J gave up 5 bases; unmatched junction bases: 2. CDR3 length: 13 amino acids. CDR3 sequence reads: CASSPGQGYGYTF. The CDR3 DNA sequence: TGTGCCAGCAGCCCGGGACAGGGGTATGGCTACACCTTC.

The chain links TRBV10-3 to TRBJ1-6, with D tentatively TRBD1 (6 bases). Germline lookup yields CDR1 ENHRY and CDR2 SYGVKD. The CDR3 extends over 13 amino acids. V lost 6 bases, J lost 7 bases, and 10 bases lay in between. The CDR3 reads CAIRETGNSPLHF. CDR3 nucleotides: TGTGCCATCAGGGAAACAGGGAATTCACCCCTCCACTTT.

The chain employs TRBV4-1 and TRBJ1-4, with TRBD1 as a possible D gene (5 bases). The CDR3 sequence is 16 residues long. Germline V gene data show CDR1 as MGHRA and CDR2 as YSYEKL. V was cut by 2 bases and J by 4 bases, with 14 bases left in between. CDR3 residues: CASSQFLGGVNEKLFF. Here the CDR3 DNA reads TGCGCCAGCAGCCAATTTCTTGGGGGGGTTAATGAAAAACTGTTTTTT.

V is TRBV18 and J is TRBJ1-6; maybe TRBD1 (5 bases). The germline V gene encodes CDR1 KGHSH and CDR2 LQKENI. The CDR3 is 15 amino acids. The V end was cut by 3 bases, the J end by 0 bases, with 6 bases between. For the CDR3, the DNA is TGTGCCAGCTCACCCGGGGGCTCCTATAATTCACCCCTCCACTTT. It specifies CASSPGGSYNSPLHF.